These 2 T cell receptor beta chains came from one sample sequenced in a study of T-cell memory formation after mild COVID-19 (dated by TCRdb to about 2021). The library was prepared using 5' RACE. The reads were generated on an Illumina NovaSeq 6000. TCRdb reprocessing: public reads trimmed at Q25 with fastp, clones called with MiXCR, in-frame beta chains kept. Rows matching on CDR3 protein sequence are summarized as one entry with the most common DNA and genes. The sample records about 360,000 distinct CDR3 sequences, around 13% of which are singletons. About a fifth of the sample lies in the top ten. The sample was PBMCs or a T cell subset sorted from them (not recorded which). These TCRs come from a man in his late teens or twenties who had mild COVID-19 (a few samples of this study predate the infection). The sample titles of this study are shuffled in the database, so cell type and time point are left out; the donor was told from shared clones.

This chain uses TRBV9 with TRBJ1-1; D may be TRBD1 (5 bases). Germline values: CDR1 SGDLS, CDR2 YYNGEE. This CDR3 is built from 14 residues. V lost 1 base and J 1 base, leaving 8 bases between the germline ends. CDR3 amino acids: CASSVNQGNTEAFF. For the CDR3, the DNA is TGTGCCAGCAGCGTAAATCAGGGGAACACTGAAGCTTTCTTT.

The rearrangement joins TRBV6-5 to TRBJ2-6; a weak D match, TRBD1 (5 bases). V was clipped by 6 bases and J by 0 bases, with 18 bases between them. In germline, CDR1 is MNHEY, CDR2 SVGAGI. The CDR3 runs to 18 residues. The CDR3 DNA reads TGTGCCAGCAGAATGATACGACAGCAGGCCTCTGGGGCCAACGTCCTGACTTTC. Residues: CASRMIRQQASGANVLTF.